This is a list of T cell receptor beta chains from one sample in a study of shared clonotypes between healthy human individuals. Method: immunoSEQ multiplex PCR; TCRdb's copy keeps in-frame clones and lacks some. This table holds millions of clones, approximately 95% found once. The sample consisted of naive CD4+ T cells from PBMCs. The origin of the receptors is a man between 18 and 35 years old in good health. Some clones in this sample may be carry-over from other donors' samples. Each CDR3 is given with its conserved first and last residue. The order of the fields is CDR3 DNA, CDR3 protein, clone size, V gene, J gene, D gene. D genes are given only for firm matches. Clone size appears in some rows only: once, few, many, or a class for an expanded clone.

TGTGCCAGCAGCTGGATAGCGGGAGGAGGGTACAATGAGCAGTTCTTC	CASSWIAGGGYNEQFF	-	TRBV7-9	TRBJ2-1	TRBD2
TGCGCCAGCAGCTTGGAGGTCGGGACTAGCGGGGGTTACGAGCAGTACTTC	CASSLEVGTSGGYEQYF	-	TRBV5-1	TRBJ2-7	TRBD2
TGTGCCAGCAGCCGAGGCGGGAGGGGTTACGAGCAGTACTTC	CASSRGGRGYEQYF	-	TRBV7-2	TRBJ2-7	TRBD2
TGTGCCATCAGCCGTACAGGGGGCACTGAAGCTTTCTTT	CAISRTGGTEAFF	-	TRBV10-3	TRBJ1-1	TRBD1
TGTGCCAGCAGCCATAAAGACGGGGAGCTGTTTTTT	CASSHKDGELFF	-	TRBV5-4	TRBJ2-2	-
TGTGCCAGCAGCACCGGGAGCCGAAGTCAGCCCCAGCATTTT	CASSTGSRSQPQHF	few	TRBV7-2	TRBJ1-5	-
TGTGCCAGCATCTCCTTGAACACCGGGGAGCTGTTTTTT	CASISLNTGELFF	-	TRBV27	TRBJ2-2	-
TGTGCCAGCAGTTTCCGACGGAACACTGAAGCTTTCTTT	CASSFRRNTEAFF	-	TRBV28	TRBJ1-1	-
TGTGCCAGCAGTTCCAGGGCCGGGGAGCTGTTTTTT	CASSSRAGELFF	-	TRBV6-5	TRBJ2-2	-
TGTGCCAGCAGCTCTCCCACTGGAGCCCACACAGATACGCAGTATTTT	CASSSPTGAHTDTQYF	-	TRBV5-4	TRBJ2-3	-
TGTGCCAGCAGGGCCCGTGGGGGCATTCAGTACTTC	CASRARGGIQYF	-	TRBV6-5	TRBJ2-4	-
TGTGCCAGCAGCTTCGTGACAAAGGGGTATGGCTACACCTTC	CASSFVTKGYGYTF	-	TRBV5-8	TRBJ1-2	-
TGTGCCAGCAGTTTATCTAGGGGGCCCCAGCATTTT	CASSLSRGPQHF	-	TRBV27	TRBJ1-5	-
TGTGCCAGCAGCACCCTTGGACTAGCGGGAGCCACAGATACGCAGTATTTT	CASSTLGLAGATDTQYF	-	TRBV9	TRBJ2-3	TRBD2
TGTGCCAGCAGCTTAGCGGGGACAGGTACCTACGAGCAGTACTTC	CASSLAGTGTYEQYF	-	TRBV7-8	TRBJ2-7	TRBD1
TGTGCCAGCACCCCAGGGTTCTACAATGAGCAGTTCTTC	CASTPGFYNEQFF	-	TRBV6-6	TRBJ2-1	-
TGCGCCAGCAGCTTCTTTTTAGCGGGAGGTTACTCCTACAATGAGCAGTTCTTC	CASSFFLAGGYSYNEQFF	-	TRBV5-1	TRBJ2-1	TRBD2
TGCGCCAGCAGCTTGGCCGTCGTAGGGGGCCAAGAGACCCAGTACTTC	CASSLAVVGGQETQYF	-	TRBV5-1	TRBJ2-5	-
TGTGCCAGCAGGAACCGCCGGGCTAACACTGAAGCTTTCTTT	CASRNRRANTEAFF	-	TRBV2	TRBJ1-1	-
TGCGCCAGCTGGGTAGGGACTGCCTCCTACGAGCAGTACTTC	CASWVGTASYEQYF	-	TRBV5-1	TRBJ2-7	-
TGTGCCAGCAGCTTAGAGACTAGCGGGAGGACTCAGTACTTC	CASSLETSGRTQYF	-	TRBV9	TRBJ2-5	TRBD2
TGTGCCATCAGTGATGTAGGCAGGGGAGGTGAAAAACTGTTTTTT	CAISDVGRGGEKLFF	-	TRBV10-3	TRBJ1-4	-
TGTGCCAGCAGTGGTTCAGGGCCTGAAGCTTTCTTT	CASSGSGPEAFF	-	TRBV2	TRBJ1-1	-
TGTGCCAGCAGCCCTACTAGCGGGAGACCCTACGAGCAGTACTTC	CASSPTSGRPYEQYF	-	TRBV28	TRBJ2-7	TRBD2
TGCGCCAGCAGCCCCACTTGGGTGGGGGCTGGAAACACCATATATTTT	CASSPTWVGAGNTIYF	-	TRBV4-1	TRBJ1-3	-
TGTGCCAGCAGTTTAAGGGACCAAGAGACCCAGTACTTC	CASSLRDQETQYF	-	TRBV28	TRBJ2-5	-
TGTGCCAGCAGTAGCGGGCACCCGGCCCAGCATTTT	CASSSGHPAQHF	-	TRBV28	TRBJ1-5	-
TGTGCCAGCAGCCGAGGGACAGGGGGCTCCTCCTACGAGCAGTACTTC	CASSRGTGGSSYEQYF	-	TRBV11-2	TRBJ2-7	TRBD1
TGCAGCGCCTTAATCGGGACAGGACCTCCGGTCGAGCAGTACTTC	CSALIGTGPPVEQYF	-	TRBV29-1	TRBJ2-7	TRBD1
TGTGCCAGCACACAGACCTATAATTCACCCCTCCACTTT	CASTQTYNSPLHF	-	TRBV2	TRBJ1-6	-
TGCGCCAGCAGCCCCCCCCCAGGAAGGGGGTCCTACGAGCAGTACTTC	CASSPPPGRGSYEQYF	-	TRBV4-1	TRBJ2-7	-
TGTGCCAGCAGCACTAGCGGGAGGGGTATGGGACAGGGGTCCTACGAGCAGTACTTC	CASSTSGRGMGQGSYEQYF	-	TRBV7-2	TRBJ2-7	TRBD2
TGTGCCAGCAGGCAGGGGAGACAACAGCCCCAGCATTTT	CASRQGRQQPQHF	few	TRBV28	TRBJ1-5	-
TGTGCCAGCAGCTTTTTGGCTAGCGGGAGATCAGATACGCAGTATTTT	CASSFLASGRSDTQYF	-	TRBV11-2	TRBJ2-3	TRBD2
TGTGCCACCGCGACAGGGGGCTTTTCTGAAGCTTTCTTT	CATATGGFSEAFF	once	TRBV6-5	TRBJ1-1	TRBD1
TGTGCCAGCAGCTTATTAACTAGCGGTGAGCAGTTCTTC	CASSLLTSGEQFF	-	TRBV7-3	TRBJ2-1	TRBD2
TGTGCCAGCAGCTTTCGGACAGGGGGCGCAGATACGCAGTATTTT	CASSFRTGGADTQYF	-	TRBV7-2	TRBJ2-3	TRBD1
TGTGCCAGCACTCAAGGGGGATATAGCAATCAGCCCCAGCATTTT	CASTQGGYSNQPQHF	once	TRBV6-5	TRBJ1-5	-
TGCGCCAGCAGCTTAACCTACGAGCAGTACTTC	CASSLTYEQYF	once	TRBV5-1	TRBJ2-7	-
TGTGCCAGCAGCGTAGAGAAGGGAGAGCTGTTTTTT	CASSVEKGELFF	-	TRBV9	TRBJ2-2	-
TGTGCCAGCAGCTCTGGGAGGTACAATGAGCAGTTCTTC	CASSSGRYNEQFF	-	TRBV11-3	TRBJ2-1	-
TGTGCCAGCTCACCAGGTTCCAGCAATGAAAAACTGTTTTTT	CASSPGSSNEKLFF	-	TRBV18	TRBJ1-4	-
TGCAGTGCCGAGGGGACTGAAGCTTTCTTT	CSAEGTEAFF	-	TRBV20-1	TRBJ1-1	-
TGTGCCAGCAGCTTACTCGGGACGTCAAACGGGGGACTGTTTTTT	CASSLLGTSNGGLFF	-	TRBV9	TRBJ1-4	-
TGTGCCAGCAGAAAGGGACAGGGCACTGAAGCTTTCTTT	CASRKGQGTEAFF	-	TRBV11-3	TRBJ1-1	TRBD1
TGTGCCAGCAGCAAACTGGGGACAGGGGTTTCCTACAATGAGCAGTTCTTC	CASSKLGTGVSYNEQFF	-	TRBV28	TRBJ2-1	TRBD1
TGTGCCAGTCGTACCGGGACACTGAACACTGAAGCTTTCTTT	CASRTGTLNTEAFF	few	TRBV19	TRBJ1-1	-
TGTGCCACCAGCGAGAGCCCGAGGGTCGGGGAGACCCAGTACTTC	CATSESPRVGETQYF	-	TRBV15	TRBJ2-5	-
TGCGCCAGCAGCACCGGGGACATTTACTCCTACGAGCAGTACTTC	CASSTGDIYSYEQYF	-	TRBV5-1	TRBJ2-7	-
TGTGCCAGCAGCCCCCGCGGACTAGCGGGGGGTGGGACCGGGGAGCTGTTTTTT	CASSPRGLAGGGTGELFF	once	TRBV5-4	TRBJ2-2	TRBD2
TGTGCCAGCAGCGTGACCGGGACAGGGGACTACGAGCAGTACTTC	CASSVTGTGDYEQYF	-	TRBV11-2	TRBJ2-7	TRBD1
TGTGCCAGCAGTTACCACACGGGGGGCACTGAAGCTTTCTTT	CASSYHTGGTEAFF	-	TRBV27	TRBJ1-1	-